The clone carrying this T cell receptor (beta chain) was seen repeatedly, ten times or more. The data were obtained in a study of T cells in Graves' hyperthyroidism and ophthalmopathy. Template material for amplifying TCR beta CDR3 regions consisted of RNA transcripts. The study used the HTBI primer set for a first-round RT-PCR of the TCR CDR3. TCRdb used MiXCR to reprocess the multiplex PCR reads, holding one entry per CDR3 protein. Counted here are 410,000 or so distinct CDR3 sequences, roughly 15% occurring once; the ten biggest clones make up about 13%. From germline, CDR1 is SGHRS and CDR2 YFSETQ. The CDR3 runs 14 residues. Between the trimmed V and J ends, which lost 0 bases and 1 base, there was a span of 7 bases.

V and J are TRBV5-1 and TRBJ1-1; D is uncertain. The clonotype originates from a young man with Graves' ophthalmopathy. The sequenced sample was blood. DNA for the CDR3: TGCGCCAGCAGCTTGGGTTGGGGGAACACTGAAGCTTTCTTT. This translates into CASSLGWGNTEAFF.